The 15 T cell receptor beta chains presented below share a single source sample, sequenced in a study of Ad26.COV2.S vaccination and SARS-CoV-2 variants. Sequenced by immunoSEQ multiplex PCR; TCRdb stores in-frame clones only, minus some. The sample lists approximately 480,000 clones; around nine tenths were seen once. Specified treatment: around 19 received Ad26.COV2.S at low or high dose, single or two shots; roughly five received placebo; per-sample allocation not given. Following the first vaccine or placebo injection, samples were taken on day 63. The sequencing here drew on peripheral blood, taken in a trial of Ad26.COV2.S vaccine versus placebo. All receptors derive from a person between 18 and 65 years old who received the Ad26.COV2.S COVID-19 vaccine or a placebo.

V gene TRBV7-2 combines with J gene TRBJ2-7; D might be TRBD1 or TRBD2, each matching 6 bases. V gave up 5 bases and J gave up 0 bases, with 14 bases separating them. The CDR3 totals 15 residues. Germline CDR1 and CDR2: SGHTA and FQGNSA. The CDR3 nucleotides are TGTGCCAGCAGCCTAGGGGGGATAACCTCCTACGAGCAGTACTTC. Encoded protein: CASSLGGITSYEQYF.

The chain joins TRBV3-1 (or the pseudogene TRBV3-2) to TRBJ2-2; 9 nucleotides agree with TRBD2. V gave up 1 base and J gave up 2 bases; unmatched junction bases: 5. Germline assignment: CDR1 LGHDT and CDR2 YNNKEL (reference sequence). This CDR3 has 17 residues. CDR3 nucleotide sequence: TGTGCCAGCAGCCAAGGTGGGCTAGCGGGAAACACCGGGGAGCTGTTTTTT. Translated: CASSQGGLAGNTGELFF.

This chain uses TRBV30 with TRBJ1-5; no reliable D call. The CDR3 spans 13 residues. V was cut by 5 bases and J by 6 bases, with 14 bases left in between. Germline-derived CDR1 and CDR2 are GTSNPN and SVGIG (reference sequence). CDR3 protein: CAWGPIIGQPQHF. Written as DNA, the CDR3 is TGTGCCTGGGGGCCCATTATTGGTCAGCCCCAGCATTTT.

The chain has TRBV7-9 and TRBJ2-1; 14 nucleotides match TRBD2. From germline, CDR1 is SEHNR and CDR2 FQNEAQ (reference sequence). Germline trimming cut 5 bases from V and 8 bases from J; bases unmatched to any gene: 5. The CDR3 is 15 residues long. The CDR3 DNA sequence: TGTGCCAGCAGCCCCCGACTAGCGGGAGGGGATGAGCAGTTCTTC. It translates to CASSPRLAGGDEQFF.

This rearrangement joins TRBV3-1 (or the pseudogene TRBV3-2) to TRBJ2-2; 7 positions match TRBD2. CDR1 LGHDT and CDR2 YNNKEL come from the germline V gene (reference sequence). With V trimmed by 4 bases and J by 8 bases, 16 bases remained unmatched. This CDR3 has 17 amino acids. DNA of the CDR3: TGTGCCAGCAGCCCGATAGGGCGGGGACTAAGTCCAGGGGAGCTGTTTTTT. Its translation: CASSPIGRGLSPGELFF.

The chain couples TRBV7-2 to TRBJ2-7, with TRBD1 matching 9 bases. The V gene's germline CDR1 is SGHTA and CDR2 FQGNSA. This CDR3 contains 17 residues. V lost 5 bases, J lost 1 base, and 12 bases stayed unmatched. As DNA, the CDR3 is TGTGCCAGCAGCCGCCCGGCCGCGACAGGGGGGTCCTACGAGCAGTACTTC. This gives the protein CASSRPAATGGSYEQYF.

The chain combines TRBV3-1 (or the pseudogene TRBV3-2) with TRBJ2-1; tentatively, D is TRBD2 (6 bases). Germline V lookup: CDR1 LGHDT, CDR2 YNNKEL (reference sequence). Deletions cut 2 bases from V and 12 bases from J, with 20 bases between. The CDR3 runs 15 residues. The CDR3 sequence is CASSQSRAGISVQFF. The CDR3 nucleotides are TGTGCCAGCAGCCAAAGCCGGGCGGGGATTTCGGTGCAGTTCTTC.

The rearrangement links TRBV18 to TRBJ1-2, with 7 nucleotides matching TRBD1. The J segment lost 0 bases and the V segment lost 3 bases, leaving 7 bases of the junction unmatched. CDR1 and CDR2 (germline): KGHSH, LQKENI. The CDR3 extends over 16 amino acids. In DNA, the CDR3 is TGTGCCAGCTCACCCGGGACAGATCAACCTAACTATGGCTACACCTTC. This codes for CASSPGTDQPNYGYTF.

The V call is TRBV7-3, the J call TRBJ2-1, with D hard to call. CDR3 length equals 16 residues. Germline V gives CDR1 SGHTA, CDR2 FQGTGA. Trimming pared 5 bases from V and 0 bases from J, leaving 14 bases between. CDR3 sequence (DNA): TGTGCCAGCAGCCCCCAGGCTCATAGCTCCTACAATGAGCAGTTCTTC. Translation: CASSPQAHSSYNEQFF.

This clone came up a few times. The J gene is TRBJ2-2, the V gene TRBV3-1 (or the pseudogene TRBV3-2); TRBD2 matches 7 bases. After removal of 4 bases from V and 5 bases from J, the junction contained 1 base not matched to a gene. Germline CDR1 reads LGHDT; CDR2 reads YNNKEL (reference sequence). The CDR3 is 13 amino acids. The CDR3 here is CASSRGSTGELFF. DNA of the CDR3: TGTGCCAGCAGCCGCGGGAGTACCGGGGAGCTGTTTTTT.

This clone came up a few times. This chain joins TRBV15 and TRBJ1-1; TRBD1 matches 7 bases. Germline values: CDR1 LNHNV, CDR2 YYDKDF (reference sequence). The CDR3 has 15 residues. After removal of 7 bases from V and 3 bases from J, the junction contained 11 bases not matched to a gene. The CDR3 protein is CATKTGAGFHTEAFF. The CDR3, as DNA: TGTGCCACCAAAACAGGGGCCGGGTTCCACACTGAAGCTTTCTTT.

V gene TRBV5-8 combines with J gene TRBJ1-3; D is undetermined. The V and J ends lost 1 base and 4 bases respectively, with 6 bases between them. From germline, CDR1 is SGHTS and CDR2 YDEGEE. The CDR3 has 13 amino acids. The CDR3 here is CASSLTLGNTIYF. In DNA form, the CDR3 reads TGTGCCAGCAGCTTGACACTCGGAAACACCATATATTTT.

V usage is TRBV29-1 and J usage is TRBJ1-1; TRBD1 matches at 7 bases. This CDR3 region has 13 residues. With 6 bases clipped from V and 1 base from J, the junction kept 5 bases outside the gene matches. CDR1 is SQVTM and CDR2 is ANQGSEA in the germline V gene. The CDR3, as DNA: TGCAGCGTCCGACAGGGCCGGAACACTGAAGCTTTCTTT. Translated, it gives CSVRQGRNTEAFF.

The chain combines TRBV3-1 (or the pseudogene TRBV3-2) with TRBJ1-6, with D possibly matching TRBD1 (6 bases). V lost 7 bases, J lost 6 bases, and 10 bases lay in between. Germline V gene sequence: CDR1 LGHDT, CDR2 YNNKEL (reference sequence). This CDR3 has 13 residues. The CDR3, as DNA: TGTGCCAGCACAGAGGGGGGTAATTCACCCCTCCACTTT. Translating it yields CASTEGGNSPLHF.

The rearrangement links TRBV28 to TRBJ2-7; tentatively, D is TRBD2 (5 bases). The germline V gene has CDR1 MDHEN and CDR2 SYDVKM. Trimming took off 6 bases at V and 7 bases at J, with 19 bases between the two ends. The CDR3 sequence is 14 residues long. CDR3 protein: CASRGPGLQKEQYF. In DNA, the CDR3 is TGTGCCAGCAGAGGCCCCGGACTCCAGAAAGAGCAGTACTTC.